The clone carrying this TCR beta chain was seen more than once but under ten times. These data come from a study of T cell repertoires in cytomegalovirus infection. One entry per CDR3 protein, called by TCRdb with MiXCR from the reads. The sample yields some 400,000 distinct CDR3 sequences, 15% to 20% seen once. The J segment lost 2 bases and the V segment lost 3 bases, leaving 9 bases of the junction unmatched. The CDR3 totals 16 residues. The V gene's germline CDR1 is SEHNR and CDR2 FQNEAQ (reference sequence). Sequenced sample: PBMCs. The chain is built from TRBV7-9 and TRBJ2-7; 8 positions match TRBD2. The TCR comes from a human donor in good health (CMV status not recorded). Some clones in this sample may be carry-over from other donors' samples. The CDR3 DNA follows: TGTGCCAGCAGCTTCCAGCCCGGCGGGAGGACCTACGAGCAGTACTTC. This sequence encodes CASSFQPGGRTYEQYF.